These T cell receptor beta chains were read from a single sample in a study of control samples from healthy donors and cancer patients. The data were produced by immunoSEQ multiplex PCR, yet TCRdb's version contains in-frame clones alone and is incomplete. The sample shows roughly 120,000 clones, 85% to 95% of them seen only once. Sequenced sample: PBMCs. These receptors were collected from a man in his fifties or sixties with head and neck cancer. CDR3s include the opening cysteine and the closing phenylalanine or tryptophan. D genes are given only for firm matches. The listing skips clone size in some rows; elsewhere it reads once, few, many or a size class.

d_gene	j_gene	v_gene	abundance	CDR3nt	CDR3aa
-	TRBJ2-7	TRBV6-2/TRBV6-3	-	TGTGCCAGCAGTTCGGAGCGGCTCCGGAGCGAGCAGTACTTC	CASSSERLRSEQYF
TRBD1	TRBJ1-4	TRBV7-2	-	TGTGCCAGCAGCGGGACAGGCGAAAAACTGTTTTTT	CASSGTGEKLFF
-	TRBJ1-1	TRBV11-2	-	TGTGCCAGCAGCTTACGTTTCGCCTTGAACACTGAAGCTTTCTTT	CASSLRFALNTEAFF
-	TRBJ2-7	TRBV30	once	TGTGCCTGGAGTGTGGGTCCCTACGAGCAGTACTTC	CAWSVGPYEQYF
TRBD2	TRBJ2-5	TRBV6-6	-	TGTGCCAGCTCGCGCGGGGGCCAAGAGACCCAGTACTTC	CASSRGGQETQYF
-	TRBJ1-5	TRBV30	-	TGTGCCTGGAGTGTTACGAGGGGCGAGGTCCAGCATTTT	CAWSVTRGEVQHF
-	TRBJ1-3	TRBV12-3/TRBV12-4	-	TGTGCCAGCAGTTTTCGGGCTGGAAACACCATATATTTT	CASSFRAGNTIYF
TRBD1	TRBJ1-2	TRBV25-1	-	TGTGCCAGCAGCCCAGGGGGGTTTCACTATGGCTACACCTTC	CASSPGGFHYGYTF
TRBD1	TRBJ1-1	TRBV3-1/TRBV3-2	-	TGTGCCAGCAGCCTAAGACGGGACAGGGTGAACACTGAAGCTTTCTTT	CASSLRRDRVNTEAFF
-	TRBJ1-6	TRBV4-2	-	TGTGCCAGCAGCCAAGTAGATTCACCCCTCCACTTT	CASSQVDSPLHF
-	TRBJ1-6	TRBV6-4	-	TGTGCCAGCACTCCGAGTCCTAATTCACCCCTCCACTTT	CASTPSPNSPLHF
TRBD1	TRBJ1-5	TRBV6-9	-	TGTGCCAGCAGTTATAAGGGGGCGAGCAAAAATCAGCCCCAGCATTTT	CASSYKGASKNQPQHF
-	TRBJ2-5	TRBV27	-	TGTGCCAGCAGTTGGAGCGGTGACCAGACCCAGTACTTC	CASSWSGDQTQYF
-	TRBJ2-5	TRBV7-9	-	TGTGCCAGCAGCGACCCTACCGAGACCCAGTACTTC	CASSDPTETQYF
-	TRBJ2-2	TRBV6-5	once	TGTGCCAGCTCTATAGGCGAAACCGGGGAGCTGTTTTTT	CASSIGETGELFF
-	TRBJ2-5	TRBV7-8	-	TGTGCCAGCAGCGCCGACAGGATTGGGACCCAGTACTTC	CASSADRIGTQYF
TRBD1	TRBJ1-2	TRBV6-2/TRBV6-3	-	TGTGCCAGCAGTCAAGCCGGGACAGGGGACTATGGCTACACCTTC	CASSQAGTGDYGYTF
TRBD2	TRBJ2-4	TRBV5-8	-	TGTGCCAGCAGCCGGGGGGATTATAGGGCAAACATTCAGTACTTC	CASSRGDYRANIQYF
-	TRBJ1-4	TRBV24-1	-	TGTGCCACCAGTGATTTGGGACAGCTAGGTTCCCATGAAAAACTGTTTTTT	CATSDLGQLGSHEKLFF
TRBD1	TRBJ1-1	TRBV12-3/TRBV12-4	-	TGTGCCAGCAGTAGGGGGCAGGTAGCTTTCTTT	CASSRGQVAFF
TRBD1	TRBJ2-2	TRBV3-1/TRBV3-2	-	TGTGCCAGCAGCCAAGAGAGTCAGGGGGCGCGGACCGGGGAGCTGTTTTTT	CASSQESQGARTGELFF
-	TRBJ1-1	TRBV2	-	TGTGCCAGCAGCCCCGGGGGGTACCCTGAAGCTTTCTTT	CASSPGGYPEAFF
TRBD1	TRBJ2-1	TRBV5-1	once	TGCGCCAGCAGCCCGGGACAGGGATTAGTCCCGCATGAGCAGTTCTTC	CASSPGQGLVPHEQFF
-	TRBJ2-3	TRBV15	once	TGTGCCACCAGCAGAGAACGGGCTAGCACAGATACGCAGTATTTT	CATSRERASTDTQYF
-	TRBJ2-3	TRBV12-5	-	TGTGCTAGTGGTTTGCAACCATCAGATACGCAGTATTTT	CASGLQPSDTQYF